These 22 T cell receptor beta chains originate from one sample sequenced in a study of blood T cell repertoires in COVID-19. The data were produced by immunoSEQ multiplex PCR, yet TCRdb's version contains in-frame clones alone and is incomplete. Here the sample spans roughly 70,000 clones, about 88% being singletons. The sequencing input was peripheral blood. Source of these receptors: a man aged 70-80 years with acute or convalescent COVID-19.

The V and J genes are TRBV2 and TRBJ2-5, with TRBD2 as a possible D gene (6 bases). CDR3 length equals 12 residues. CDR1 and CDR2 from the germline V gene are SNHLY and FYNNEI. V lost 3 bases and J 12 bases, leaving 14 bases between the germline ends. The CDR3 DNA is TGTGCCAGCAGTGACGATGGGGGGTCCGAGTACTTC. Its translation: CASSDDGGSEYF.

V and J are TRBV11-2 and TRBJ2-7; 11 bases align to TRBD1. Unmatched junction bases numbered 4, after V lost 4 bases and J lost 5 bases. CDR3 length: 14 residues. Germline V gene data show CDR1 as SGHAT and CDR2 as FQNNGV. CDR3 loop: CASSSWTGGDEQYF. In DNA form, the CDR3 reads TGTGCCAGCAGCTCCTGGACAGGGGGCGACGAGCAGTACTTC.

The J gene is TRBJ2-7, the V gene TRBV4-1, with TRBD1 as a possible D gene (5 bases). The length of the CDR3 is 15 residues. Trimming took off 4 bases at V and 0 bases at J, with 13 bases between the two ends. CDR1 is MGHRA, CDR2 YSYEKL, per germline. The CDR3 reads CASSRDSRLSYEQYF. CDR3 nucleotide sequence: TGCGCCAGCAGCCGAGACAGCCGACTCTCCTACGAGCAGTACTTC.

The chain has TRBV5-8 and TRBJ1-4; possible D gene TRBD1, 6 bases. CDR1 is SGHTS and CDR2 is YDEGEE in the germline V gene. The CDR3 contains 15 residues. With 4 bases removed from V and 4 bases from J, the gap between germline ends came to 14 bases. Here the CDR3 reads CASSPYRDYNEKLFF. DNA of the CDR3: TGTGCCAGCAGCCCGTACAGGGACTATAATGAAAAACTGTTTTTT.

J is TRBJ2-7 and V is TRBV5-4, with TRBD1 matching over 8 bases. The trim removed 3 bases at V and 1 base at J, leaving 3 bases unmatched. The CDR3 length is 14 residues. Germline CDR1 SGHNT, CDR2 YYREEE (reference sequence). CDR3 sequence (DNA): TGTGCCAGCAGCTCCACAGGGGGATCCTACGAGCAGTACTTC. Amino acids: CASSSTGGSYEQYF.

The rearrangement joins TRBV2 to TRBJ1-3; tentatively, D is TRBD1 (6 bases). The CDR3 spans 15 residues. V lost 6 bases and J 4 bases, leaving 16 bases between the germline ends. Germline V gene sequence: CDR1 SNHLY, CDR2 FYNNEI. The CDR3 DNA reads as TGTGCCAGCAGCCTTCAGGGGCCCCCCGGAAACACCATATATTTT. It codes for CASSLQGPPGNTIYF.

Regarding this clone: This sample also contains other DNA sequences that code for the same CDR3. This rearrangement joins TRBV24-1 to TRBJ2-7; a possible D gene is TRBD1 (6 bases). Per the germline V gene, CDR1 is KGHDR and CDR2 is SFDVKD. Trimming left V 4 bases short and J 2 bases short, with 8 bases between. CDR3 size: 13 residues. The CDR3 nucleotides are TGTGCCACCAGTGACACAGGGACCTACGAGCAGTACTTC. Translation: CATSDTGTYEQYF.

The chain joins TRBV7-8 to TRBJ1-2; D remains unclear. The CDR3 runs 14 residues. The V gene's germline CDR1 is SGHVS and CDR2 FQNEAQ. With 2 bases removed from V and 4 bases from J, the gap between germline ends came to 11 bases. The CDR3 reads CASSLIRSLYGYTF. DNA of the CDR3: TGTGCCAGCAGCTTAATTAGGAGCCTCTATGGCTACACCTTC.

V and J are TRBV6-5 and TRBJ2-1, with TRBD2 matching over 8 bases. The trim removed 0 bases at V and 3 bases at J, leaving 4 bases unmatched. This CDR3 is 16 amino acids long. Germline lookup yields CDR1 MNHEY and CDR2 SVGAGI. CDR3 DNA: TGTGCCAGCAGTTACTCGAAAGCGGGGGTCTACAATGAGCAGTTCTTC. Translated, it gives CASSYSKAGVYNEQFF.

The chain recombines TRBV18 with TRBJ2-5, with a tentative D call TRBD2 (6 bases). Germline V gives CDR1 KGHSH, CDR2 LQKENI. V shed 2 bases and J shed 0 bases, with 10 bases lying between them. The CDR3 loop spans 15 amino acids. CDR3 nucleotides: TGTGCCAGCTCACCAGGGGCGGGATACCAAGAGACCCAGTACTTC. The encoded protein is CASSPGAGYQETQYF.

The DNA for the CDR3 is TGTGCCAGCAGCGTAGTGGCAGGGTCCTACAATGAGCAGTTCTTC. It specifies CASSVVAGSYNEQFF. The chain employs TRBV9 and TRBJ2-1; tentatively, D is TRBD1 (5 bases). Looked up from germline, CDR1 is SGDLS and CDR2 is YYNGEE. Trimming took 0 bases from V and 1 from J, leaving 8 bases between them. The CDR3 is 15 residues long.

V usage is TRBV6-5 and J usage is TRBJ1-2; tentative D call: TRBD1 (5 bases). Trimming took 6 bases from V and 4 from J, leaving 18 bases between them. This CDR3 comprises 15 residues. Germline V gene lookup returns CDR1 MNHEY and CDR2 SVGAGI. This CDR3 is CASRLTASPSYGYTF. CDR3 sequence (DNA): TGTGCCAGCAGATTGACAGCCTCTCCTTCCTATGGCTACACCTTC.

The chain uses TRBV2 and TRBJ2-2; no clear D. V was trimmed by 0 bases and J by 7 bases, leaving 12 bases between them. This CDR3 comprises 15 residues. Germline lookup yields CDR1 SNHLY and CDR2 FYNNEI. The CDR3 DNA sequence: TGTGCCAGCAGTGAAGCCGACGGGTTAAGCGGGGAGCTGTTTTTT. This codes for CASSEADGLSGELFF.

Details on this clone: One base away lies a much larger clone, so this may be a sequencing read error. This sample includes further DNA sequences coding for the same CDR3. V is TRBV18 and J is TRBJ1-6; tentative D call: TRBD1 (6 bases). Trimming removed 2 bases from V and 5 bases from J, with 10 bases in between. Germline V gene lookup returns CDR1 KGHSH and CDR2 LQKENI. The CDR3 sequence is 15 residues long. The CDR3 region is CASSPGRGHNSPLHF. The CDR3 DNA is TGTGCCAGCTCACCAGGCAGGGGTCATAATTCACCCCTCCACTTT.

The chain combines TRBV7-3 with TRBJ1-6; 9 bases map to TRBD1. With V trimmed by 8 bases and J by 6 bases, 2 bases remained unmatched. The CDR3 loop spans 13 amino acids. Germline loops: CDR1 SGHTA, CDR2 FQGTGA. In nucleotides, the CDR3 is TGTGCCAGCCGACAGGGGGGTAATTCACCCCTCCACTTT. Protein: CASRQGGNSPLHF.

The chain uses TRBV28 and TRBJ1-2; 11 bases match TRBD1. V lost 2 bases and J lost 1; bases outside the gene matches: 0. Germline CDR1 is MDHEN and CDR2 is SYDVKM. CDR3 length equals 15 residues. CDR3 region: CASSLGTGGNYGYTF. The CDR3 nucleotides read TGTGCCAGCAGTTTAGGGACAGGGGGTAACTATGGCTACACCTTC.

The rearrangement joins TRBV5-4 to TRBJ2-2, with 10 bases aligning to TRBD1. Looked up from germline, CDR1 is SGHNT and CDR2 is YYREEE (reference sequence). V gave up 5 bases and J gave up 7 bases; unmatched junction bases: 11. The CDR3 contains 16 residues. CDR3 coding DNA: TGTGCCAGCAGAAAGCCCGGGACAGGGGATCACGGGGAGCTGTTTTTT. Translated: CASRKPGTGDHGELFF. Variable domain in full (rest from reference TRBV5-4 and TRBJ2-2): ETGVTQSPTHLIKTRGQQVTLRCSSQSGHNTVSWYQQALGQGPQFIFQYYREEENGRGNFPPRFSGLQFPNYSSELNVNALELDDSALYLCASRKPGTGDHGELFFGEGSRLTVL.

This clone was counted once. The chain is built from TRBV9 and TRBJ1-4, with a possible D match to TRBD1 (5 bases). Germline V gene lookup returns CDR1 SGDLS and CDR2 YYNGEE. The CDR3 sequence is 16 residues long. The ends were cut back, 0 bases at V and 8 bases at J, with 17 bases in the middle. Here the CDR3 DNA reads TGTGCCAGCAGCGTAGGGATTGGGCCAGGGCACGAAAAACTGTTTTTT. As protein: CASSVGIGPGHEKLFF. The variable domain in full, completed from reference TRBV9 and TRBJ1-4, reads DSGVTQTPKHLITATGQRVTLRCSPRSGDLSVYWYQQSLDQGLQFLIQYYNGEERAKGNILERFSAQQFPDLHSELNLSSLELGDSALYFCASSVGIGPGHEKLFFGSGTQLSVL.

V gene TRBV19 combines with J gene TRBJ2-2; D call uncertain. V was clipped by 6 bases and J by 4 bases, with 12 bases between them. The CDR3 totals 14 residues. The germline V gene encodes CDR1 LNHDA and CDR2 SQIVND (reference sequence). This CDR3 reads CASRRYAGTGELFF. The CDR3 DNA reads TGTGCCAGTAGGCGGTACGCTGGCACCGGGGAGCTGTTTTTT.

The CDR3 nucleotides read TGCGCCAGCAGCCAGGAGATTGGGACTAACACTGAAGCTTTCTTT. Protein product: CASSQEIGTNTEAFF. This chain links TRBV4-3 with TRBJ1-1; D may be TRBD1 (5 bases). V lost 3 bases, J lost 2 bases, and 13 bases lay in between. Germline loops: CDR1 LGHNA, CDR2 YSLEER. The CDR3 length is 15 residues.

The V and J genes are TRBV18 and TRBJ1-1; D unclear. There are 12 residues in the CDR3. The V end was cut by 8 bases, the J end by 1 base, with 8 bases between. Germline V gene lookup returns CDR1 KGHSH and CDR2 LQKENI. In nucleotides, the CDR3 is TGTGCCAGCCTTTCCAGGAACACTGAAGCTTTCTTT. Translation gives CASLSRNTEAFF.

This clone was detected a few times. The chain couples TRBV27 to TRBJ2-1, with 10 bases aligning to TRBD2. From germline, CDR1 is MNHEY and CDR2 SMNVEV (reference sequence). The CDR3 covers 16 residues. The V segment lost 5 bases and the J segment 3 bases; nucleotides outside the gene matches: 7. The CDR3, as DNA: TGTGCCAGCAGTACTAGACTAGCGGGCCTCTACAATGAGCAGTTCTTC. Protein: CASSTRLAGLYNEQFF.